This TCR beta chain comes out of a study of Tregs in tolerant kidney transplant recipients. Turning to the study itself: Related graft donors supplied nonmyeloablative bone marrow transplants, and mixed chimerism was transient.

The ends lost 6 bases at V and 7 bases at J; junction bases unmatched: 8. This CDR3 contains 12 residues. The germline CDR1 and CDR2 sequences are SQVTM and ANQGSEA. Study findings and constraints: Biological reproducibility was not directly addressed, but technical replication error appeared minimal. Donor-specific Treg expansion exceeded global Treg expansion in tolerant patients, suggesting antigen drive.

CD4+CD25+CD127- Tregs, CD4+CD25- non-Tregs, CD4 and CD8 cells were sorted. A remark on this clone: Its antigen remains unknown.

Sequencing was performed with immunoSEQ multiplex PCR; in TCRdb, only in-frame clones are kept and a portion is missing. The sample yields 60,000 to 75,000 clones, approximately 85% seen once. This material consisted of Tregs from blood, taken before the transplant. The chain carries TRBV29-1 and TRBJ2-5; 7 nucleotides align to TRBD2. The TCR sequence derives from a human donor who received a combined kidney and bone marrow transplant. The CDR3, as DNA: TGCAGCGTGGACTTCACGGGGGGGACCCAGTACTTC. Translated: CSVDFTGGTQYF.